Shown below are 27 T cell receptor beta chains from a single sample sequenced in a study of vaccination effects on CD4 cells after COVID-19. The protocol was immunoSEQ multiplex PCR, while the TCRdb copy is restricted to in-frame clones and leaves out a portion. The sample lists around 56,000 clones; roughly 80% were seen once. No antigen is known for these receptors. Having been cultured for around nine days, the cells underwent CD4+ T cell isolation. Source: CD4+ T cells from PBMCs cultured without peptide, taken before COVID-19 vaccination. Receptors originate from a human donor who received a COVID-19 vaccine.

This clone was counted only a few times. The chain is built from TRBV29-1 and TRBJ1-6, with D unclear. This CDR3 is built from 15 residues. Trimming took 7 bases from V and 7 from J, leaving 20 bases between them. The germline V gene has CDR1 SQVTM and CDR2 ANQGSEA. CDR3 protein: CSASTDPGENSPLHF. CDR3 nucleotide sequence: TGCAGCGCCTCAACGGACCCCGGGGAGAATTCACCCCTCCACTTT.

The chain is built from TRBV19 and TRBJ1-2; TRBD1 matches at 7 bases. This CDR3 has 16 residues. Per the germline V gene, CDR1 is LNHDA and CDR2 is SQIVND (reference sequence). V was pared by 4 bases and J by 4 bases, with 12 bases of the junction left unmatched. CDR3: CASSTAAGQAPYGYTF. The CDR3 DNA follows: TGTGCCAGTAGTACAGCCGCCGGACAGGCCCCCTATGGCTACACCTTC.

The rearrangement joins TRBV5-4 to TRBJ2-1; 16 bases align to TRBD2. CDR3 length equals 16 residues. Germline lookup yields CDR1 SGHNT and CDR2 YYREEE (reference sequence). Losses at the gene ends were 4 bases for V and 8 bases for J; bases not matched to a gene: 6. Here the CDR3 DNA reads TGTGCCAGCAGCCCGGGGACTAGCGGGGGGGCTGATGAGCAGTTCTTC. It codes for CASSPGTSGGADEQFF.

The chain has TRBV5-6 and TRBJ1-5, with 8 nucleotides matching TRBD1. The junction had 13 bases not matched to a gene; V was cut back by 3 bases and J by 5 bases. This CDR3 region has 17 residues. Germline CDR1 and CDR2: SGHDT and YYEEEE. CDR3 DNA: TGTGCCAGCAGCTCCGGACAGGGATCGATTTTAGATCAGCCCCAGCATTTT. Amino acids: CASSSGQGSILDQPQHF.

This clone has only one observation. One end of the junction does not line up with germline, which may come from a read error. The sample holds other DNA sequences that translate to the same CDR3. The chain has TRBV18 and TRBJ1-2, with no clear D. The CDR3 covers 13 residues. Germline values: CDR1 KGHSH, CDR2 LQKENI. The CDR3 sequence is CASSPRWADGYTF. The CDR3 DNA is TGTGCCAGCTCACCGCGTTGGGCAGATGGTTACACCTTC. Full variable domain (remainder filled in from reference TRBV18 and TRBJ1-2): NAGVMQNPRHLVRRRGQEARLRCSPMKGHSHVYWYRQLPEEGLKFMVYLQKENIIDESGMPKERFSAEFPKEGPSILRIQQVVRGDSAAYFCASSPRWADGYTFGSGTRLTVV.

The chain joins TRBV10-3 to TRBJ2-3; 7 bases are shared with TRBD2. V shed 2 bases, J shed 8 bases, and the junction held 13 bases outside the gene matches. Germline V lookup: CDR1 ENHRY, CDR2 SYGVKD. This CDR3 is built from 16 residues. The DNA of the CDR3 is TGTGCCATCAGTGAGCCGGTAGGCCCTAGCGGCCTTACGCAGTATTTT. Translation: CAISEPVGPSGLTQYF.

CDR3 nucleotides: TGTGCCAGCAGTTTAACGGAGGCTAATGAAAAACTGTTTTTT. Translating it yields CASSLTEANEKLFF. V is TRBV28 and J is TRBJ1-4; D is unresolved. This CDR3 is 14 amino acids long. CDR1 MDHEN and CDR2 SYDVKM come from the germline V gene. Trimming stripped 2 bases from V and 3 bases from J, with 7 bases between.

J is TRBJ1-1 and V is TRBV5-4; 7 nucleotides line up with TRBD1. The CDR3 spans 15 residues. Per the germline V gene, CDR1 is SGHNT and CDR2 is YYREEE (reference sequence). The V gene end was trimmed by 5 bases and the J gene end by 0 bases; junction bases not matched to a gene: 7. DNA of the CDR3: TGTGCCAGCAGGGAAGGGACAGCCATGAACACTGAAGCTTTCTTT. Translated, it gives CASREGTAMNTEAFF.

J is TRBJ2-5 and V is TRBV29-1; D remains unclear. In germline, CDR1 is SQVTM, CDR2 ANQGSEA. CDR3 length: 9 residues. Trimming shortened V by 4 bases and J by 5 bases, and 2 bases separated the two germline ends. CDR3 residues: CSVAETQYF. The CDR3 nucleotides are TGCAGCGTTGCGGAGACCCAGTACTTC.

The chain is built from TRBV24-1 and TRBJ2-2; maybe TRBD2 (5 bases). This CDR3 has 15 amino acids. Germline V lookup: CDR1 KGHDR, CDR2 SFDVKD. V shed 5 bases and J shed 2 bases, with 11 bases lying between them. The CDR3 spells CATSAKGSNTGELFF. The DNA for the CDR3 is TGTGCCACCAGTGCAAAAGGGAGCAACACCGGGGAGCTGTTTTTT.

The chain recombines TRBV10-1 with TRBJ2-2; possibly TRBD2 for D (7 bases). V was shortened by 5 bases and J by 3 bases, with 19 bases between the two germline ends. CDR3 length equals 17 residues. CDR1 and CDR2 (germline): WNHNN, SYGVQD (reference sequence). The CDR3 DNA sequence: TGCGCCAGCAGTCCCCGGTTGGGGGGGGCCGACACCGGGGAGCTGTTTTTT. It specifies CASSPRLGGADTGELFF.

V and J are TRBV4-3 and TRBJ1-5, with TRBD1 as a possible D gene (6 bases). The CDR3 is 18 amino acids. The V end was cut by 0 bases, the J end by 3 bases, with 18 bases between. The V gene's germline CDR1 is LGHNA and CDR2 YSLEER. The CDR3 here is CASSQDLMRGAINQPQHF. The CDR3 region has the DNA TGCGCCAGCAGCCAAGATCTTATGAGGGGGGCCATCAATCAGCCCCAGCATTTT.

This rearrangement joins TRBV9 to TRBJ2-1, with 10 nucleotides matching TRBD2. The V and J ends lost 1 base and 6 bases, in that order; junction bases with no gene match: 7. The CDR3 extends over 16 amino acids. Germline V CDR1 and CDR2: SGDLS, YYNGEE. The CDR3 nucleotides are TGTGCCAGCAGCGTACTAAGCGGGGGGGCGGGCAATGAGCAGTTCTTC. This gives the protein CASSVLSGGAGNEQFF.

V is TRBV6-5 and J is TRBJ1-5; D not resolved. Germline CDR1 is MNHEY and CDR2 is SVGAGI. Between the trimmed V and J ends, which lost 6 bases and 0 bases, there was a span of 6 bases. CDR3 length: 13 amino acids. In DNA form, the CDR3 reads TGTGCCAGCAGATTATTTAGCAATCAGCCCCAGCATTTT. Its protein product is CASRLFSNQPQHF.

The rearrangement links TRBV11-2 to TRBJ2-5; TRBD1 or TRBD2 may be the D gene (6 bases each). The CDR3 consists of 13 residues. Germline CDR1 and CDR2: SGHAT and FQNNGV. The V end lost 3 bases, the J end lost 5 bases, and 10 bases lay between the germline ends. Here the CDR3 reads CASSFLGGETQYF. The CDR3 nucleotides read TGTGCCAGCAGCTTTTTAGGGGGGGAGACCCAGTACTTC. Full variable domain (missing parts from reference TRBV11-2 and TRBJ2-5): EAGVAQSPRYKIIEKRQSVAFWCNPISGHATLYWYQQILGQGPKLLIQFQNNGVVDDSQLPKDRFSAERLKGVDSTLKIQPAKLEDSAVYLCASSFLGGETQYFGPGTRLLVL.

The chain combines TRBV2 with TRBJ2-5; 8 bases align to TRBD1. The germline CDR1 and CDR2 sequences are SNHLY and FYNNEI. The CDR3 is 15 amino acids. J was trimmed by 5 bases and V by 6 bases; bases with no gene match: 11. The CDR3 is CASSGQGAQGETQYF. CDR3 DNA: TGTGCCAGCAGCGGTCAGGGGGCGCAAGGGGAGACCCAGTACTTC.

This clone came up once. V usage is TRBV6-5 and J usage is TRBJ1-3, with TRBD1 matching 7 bases. CDR1 and CDR2 from the germline V gene are MNHEY and SVGAGI. Losses at the gene ends were 5 bases for V and 2 bases for J; bases not matched to a gene: 3. This CDR3 region has 14 residues. This CDR3 is CASSTGTAGNTIYF. DNA for the CDR3: TGTGCCAGCAGTACGGGGACAGCTGGAAACACCATATATTTT.

V is TRBV9 and J is TRBJ1-5; tentatively, D is TRBD1 (6 bases). CDR1 is SGDLS and CDR2 is YYNGEE in the germline V gene. Between the trimmed V and J ends, which lost 0 bases and 7 bases, there was a span of 14 bases. CDR3 length: 15 amino acids. The CDR3 DNA sequence: TGTGCCAGCAGCGTAGGGGGGGGGCAGAGACAGCCCCAGCATTTT. It codes for CASSVGGGQRQPQHF.

This chain links TRBV29-1 with TRBJ1-5, with TRBD1 as a possible D gene (5 bases). The germline V and J ends were trimmed by 6 bases and 5 bases, with 17 bases remaining between them. The germline V gene has CDR1 SQVTM and CDR2 ANQGSEA. CDR3 size: 14 residues. The CDR3 here is CSVVVGAQDQPQHF. Written as DNA, the CDR3 is TGCAGCGTGGTTGTTGGGGCTCAAGATCAGCCCCAGCATTTT.

The chain joins TRBV5-8 to TRBJ2-5; TRBD1 matches at 9 bases. From germline, CDR1 is SGHTS and CDR2 YDEGEE. J lost 5 bases, V lost 5 bases, and 10 bases had no gene match. This CDR3 spans 15 amino acids. The CDR3 sequence is CASSPRDRDLETQYF. In DNA, the CDR3 is TGTGCCAGCAGTCCACGGGACAGGGATTTGGAGACCCAGTACTTC.

The V and J genes are TRBV5-1 and TRBJ2-1, with a possible D match to TRBD1 (6 bases). The V and J ends lost 4 bases and 3 bases respectively, with 11 bases between them. This CDR3 is built from 14 residues. CDR1 and CDR2 from the germline V gene are SGHRS and YFSETQ. For the CDR3, the DNA is TGCGCCAGCAGCCCGGACAGAGTCTACAATGAGCAGTTCTTC. It translates to CASSPDRVYNEQFF.

CDR3 bases: TGTGCCAGCAGCGTTCCTAGCGCCGCCTCCTACGAGCAGTACGTC. As protein: CASSVPSAASYEQYV. The chain recombines TRBV6-2 or TRBV6-3 with TRBJ2-7, with D possibly TRBD2 on 6 matching bases. The CDR3 has 15 amino acids. Germline CDR1 MNHEY, CDR2 SVGEGT. With 6 bases removed from V and 0 bases from J, the gap between germline ends came to 15 bases.

The V and J genes are TRBV4-1 and TRBJ1-2; the D gene is possibly TRBD1 (5 bases). Germline V CDR1 and CDR2: MGHRA, YSYEKL. This CDR3 region has 18 residues. Trimming left V 1 base short and J 7 bases short, with 25 bases between. The CDR3 DNA sequence: TGCGCCAGCAGCCAAGCCCCTCCACGGGACCCTGGGGCAGGTGGCTACACCTTC. Residues: CASSQAPPRDPGAGGYTF.

The gene calls are TRBV5-8 and TRBJ1-4; possible D gene TRBD1, 5 bases. The CDR3 extends over 17 amino acids. Trimming took off 0 bases at V and 4 bases at J, with 16 bases between the two ends. The germline CDR1 and CDR2 sequences are SGHTS and YDEGEE. In DNA, the CDR3 is TGTGCCAGCAGCTTGGAAGCAGGGCGGGAGGGTAATGAAAAACTGTTTTTT. Its protein is CASSLEAGREGNEKLFF.

This sequence joins TRBV3-1 (or the pseudogene TRBV3-2) and TRBJ1-3, with a tentative D call TRBD1 (5 bases). Germline CDR1 is LGHDT and CDR2 is YNNKEL (reference sequence). V dropped 2 bases and J dropped 0 bases, with 11 bases sitting between them. CDR3 length equals 16 residues. The CDR3, as DNA: TGTGCCAGCAGCCAAACCGACAGAATCTCTGGAAACACCATATATTTT. This sequence encodes CASSQTDRISGNTIYF.

This clone showed up just a few times. This chain uses TRBV5-5 with TRBJ1-5, with D possibly TRBD1 on 6 matching bases. The germline CDR1 and CDR2 sequences are SGHKS and YYEKEE (reference sequence). V was trimmed by 0 bases and J by 4 bases, leaving 11 bases between them. The CDR3 spans 15 residues. The CDR3 loop is CASSLERGPNQPQHF. As DNA, the CDR3 is TGTGCCAGCAGCTTGGAACGGGGGCCGAATCAGCCCCAGCATTTT.

The chain has TRBV18 and TRBJ2-4, with 7 nucleotides matching TRBD1. From germline, CDR1 is KGHSH and CDR2 LQKENI. The CDR3 runs to 16 residues. Trimming cost V 5 bases and J 1 base; bases outside gene matches: 8. The CDR3 DNA is TGTGCCAGCTCATTACAGGGGAACGGGGCCAAAAACATTCAGTACTTC. Residues: CASSLQGNGAKNIQYF.